This T cell receptor (beta chain) emerged from a study of T cells in Graves' hyperthyroidism and ophthalmopathy. Study-level information: Any treatment followed the collection of peripheral blood at initial diagnosis. Study-wide results and limits: Researchers report that a 13 V-J model separated ophthalmopathy from stable hyperthyroidism.

Amplification targeted TCR beta CDR3 regions from RNA transcripts. Initially, a first-round RT-PCR of the TCR CDR3 employed the HTBI primer set. TCRdb used MiXCR to reprocess the multiplex PCR reads, holding one entry per CDR3 protein. The sample consists of some 600,000 distinct CDR3 sequences, more than 11% of them appearing once. This clonotype was seen repeatedly, ten times or more. Its cognate antigen is unknown. There are 15 residues in the CDR3. Germline CDR1 SQVTM, CDR2 ANQGSEA. Trimming pared 6 bases from V and 5 bases from J, leaving 22 bases between. The source of the PBMCs was roughly 10 ml of fresh peripheral blood.

Sequenced material: blood. The source is a woman aged 25 to 45 with Graves' hyperthyroidism that later progressed to Graves' ophthalmopathy. The chain joins TRBV29-1 to TRBJ2-5; D is unresolved. The CDR3 reads CSVAVGTRRGETQYF. The DNA for the CDR3 is TGCAGCGTCGCGGTGGGCACTCGGCGAGGCGAGACCCAGTACTTC.